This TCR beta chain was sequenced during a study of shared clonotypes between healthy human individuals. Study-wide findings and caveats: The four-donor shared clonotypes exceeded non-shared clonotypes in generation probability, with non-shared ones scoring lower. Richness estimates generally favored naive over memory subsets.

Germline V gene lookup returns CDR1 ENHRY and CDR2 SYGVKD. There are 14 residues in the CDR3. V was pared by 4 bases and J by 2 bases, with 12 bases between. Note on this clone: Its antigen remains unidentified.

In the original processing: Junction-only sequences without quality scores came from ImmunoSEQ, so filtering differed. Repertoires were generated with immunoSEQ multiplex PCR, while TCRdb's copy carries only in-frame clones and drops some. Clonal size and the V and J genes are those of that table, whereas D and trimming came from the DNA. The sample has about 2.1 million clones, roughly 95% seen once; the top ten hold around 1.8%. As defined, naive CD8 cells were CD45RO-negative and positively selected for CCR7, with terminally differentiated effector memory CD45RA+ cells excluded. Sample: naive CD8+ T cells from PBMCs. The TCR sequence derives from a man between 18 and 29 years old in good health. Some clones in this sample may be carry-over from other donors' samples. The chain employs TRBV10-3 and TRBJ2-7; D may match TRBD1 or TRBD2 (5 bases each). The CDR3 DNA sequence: TGTGCCATCAGTGGAACCGGGGCGGCCTACGAGCAGTACTTC. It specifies CAISGTGAAYEQYF.